What follows describes a single T cell receptor beta chain. Per the authors' pipeline: Amplification from reference gene primers served as the basis for estimated nucleated cell counts. The method was immunoSEQ multiplex PCR; TCRdb's version includes in-frame clones alone and lacks a portion of them. V, J and clone size are those of that table, while D and trimming were read from the DNA. The table has about 210,000 clones, 65% to 90% seen once; the top ten hold over 2%. The data belong to a study of blood T cell repertoires in COVID-19. About the research overall: Italy, Spain and the United States were the sources of the convalescent and acute COVID-19 samples. From T cells, B-cell-depleted T cells, or PBMCs came the material, which was cDNA or gDNA.

The germline CDR1 and CDR2 sequences are LNHDA and SQIVND (reference sequence). The V and J ends lost 8 bases and 4 bases, in that order; junction bases with no gene match: 12. The CDR3 totals 16 residues. This TCR came from a man between 35 and 55 years old who had recovered from COVID-19. The chain links TRBV19 to TRBJ1-3; 9 bases are shared with TRBD1. The sample taken for sequencing was peripheral blood. The CDR3 nucleotides read TGTGCCAGTTTCGACAGTACAGGGGGCGAAGGAAACACCATATATTTT. It specifies CASFDSTGGEGNTIYF.